This entry is about one T cell receptor (beta chain). Its antigen is not known. The sample belongs to a study of T cell responses to AZD1222 COVID-19 vaccine. Regarding the study as a whole: Within unmutated variant regions lay the reported targets of nearly half of spike-specific TCRs.

Assay: immunoSEQ multiplex PCR; the TCRdb copy retains only in-frame clones and omits some. The sample records approximately 120,000 clones, around 90% being singletons. V lost 5 bases, J lost 5 bases, and 6 bases lay in between. Looked up from germline, CDR1 is SEHNR and CDR2 is FQNEAQ (reference sequence). The CDR3 runs to 11 residues. Sample: peripheral blood, taken on day 0 of AZD1222 vaccination. The rearrangement links TRBV7-9 to TRBJ2-5; D unclear. This receptor was obtained from an adult in good health. The CDR3 DNA follows: TGTGCCAGCAGCATCAGGGAGACCCAGTACTTC. Translated: CASSIRETQYF.